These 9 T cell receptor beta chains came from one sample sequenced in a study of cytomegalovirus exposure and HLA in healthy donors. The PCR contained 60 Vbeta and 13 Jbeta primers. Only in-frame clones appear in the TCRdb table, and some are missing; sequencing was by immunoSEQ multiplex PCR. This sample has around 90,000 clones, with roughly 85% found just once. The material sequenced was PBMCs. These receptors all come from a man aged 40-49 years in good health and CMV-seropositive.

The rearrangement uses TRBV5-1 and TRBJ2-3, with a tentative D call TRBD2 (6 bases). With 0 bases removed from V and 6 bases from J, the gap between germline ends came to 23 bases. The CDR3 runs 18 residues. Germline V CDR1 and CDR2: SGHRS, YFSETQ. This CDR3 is CASSLAGGAQPSMDTQYF. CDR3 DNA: TGCGCCAGCAGCTTGGCCGGCGGGGCCCAACCATCGATGGATACGCAGTATTTT.

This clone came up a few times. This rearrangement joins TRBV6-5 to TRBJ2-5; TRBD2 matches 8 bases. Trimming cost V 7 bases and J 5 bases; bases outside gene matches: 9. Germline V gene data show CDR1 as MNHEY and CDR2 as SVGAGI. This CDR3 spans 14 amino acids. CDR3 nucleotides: TGTGCCAGCACAAACGGGGGGGGTCGGGAGACCCAGTACTTC. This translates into CASTNGGGRETQYF.

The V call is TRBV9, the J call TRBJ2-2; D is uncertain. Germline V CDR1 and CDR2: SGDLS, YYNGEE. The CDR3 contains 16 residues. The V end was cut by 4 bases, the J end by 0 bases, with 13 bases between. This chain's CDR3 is CASSLSTGSNTGELFF. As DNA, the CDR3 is TGTGCCAGCAGCCTCTCTACCGGGTCGAACACCGGGGAGCTGTTTTTT.

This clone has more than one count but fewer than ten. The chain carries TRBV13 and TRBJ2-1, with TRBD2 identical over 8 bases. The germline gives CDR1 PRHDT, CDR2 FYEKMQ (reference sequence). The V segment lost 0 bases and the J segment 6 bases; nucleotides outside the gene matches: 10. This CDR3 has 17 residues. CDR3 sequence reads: CASSLGIGGALSNEQFF. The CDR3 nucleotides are TGTGCCAGCAGCTTAGGTATCGGGGGGGCCCTTTCCAATGAGCAGTTCTTC.

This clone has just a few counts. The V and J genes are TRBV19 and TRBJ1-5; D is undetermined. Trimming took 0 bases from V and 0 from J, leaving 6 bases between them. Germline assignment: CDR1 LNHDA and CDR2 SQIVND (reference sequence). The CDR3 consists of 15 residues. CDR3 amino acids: CASSIDRGSNQPQHF. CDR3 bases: TGTGCCAGTAGTATAGATCGGGGTAGCAATCAGCCCCAGCATTTT.

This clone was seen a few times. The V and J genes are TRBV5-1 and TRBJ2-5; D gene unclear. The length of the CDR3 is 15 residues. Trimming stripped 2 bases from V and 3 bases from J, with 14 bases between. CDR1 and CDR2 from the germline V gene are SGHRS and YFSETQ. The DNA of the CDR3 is TGCGCCAGCAGCTTTGCGGCTAACGTAGAAGAGACCCAGTACTTC. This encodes CASSFAANVEETQYF.

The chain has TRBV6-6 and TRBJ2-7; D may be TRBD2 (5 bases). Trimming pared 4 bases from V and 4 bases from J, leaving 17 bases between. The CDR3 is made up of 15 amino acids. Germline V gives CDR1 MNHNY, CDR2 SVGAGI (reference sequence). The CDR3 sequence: CASSLTGLTNYEQYF. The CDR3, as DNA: TGTGCCAGCAGTTTAACGGGGTTGACTAATTACGAGCAGTACTTC.

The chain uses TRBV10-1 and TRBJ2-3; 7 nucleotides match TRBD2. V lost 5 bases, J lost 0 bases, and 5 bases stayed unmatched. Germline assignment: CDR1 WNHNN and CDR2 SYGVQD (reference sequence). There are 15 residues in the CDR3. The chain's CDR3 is CASSPGTTSTDTQYF. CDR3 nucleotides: TGCGCCAGCAGTCCTGGGACTACCAGCACAGATACGCAGTATTTT.

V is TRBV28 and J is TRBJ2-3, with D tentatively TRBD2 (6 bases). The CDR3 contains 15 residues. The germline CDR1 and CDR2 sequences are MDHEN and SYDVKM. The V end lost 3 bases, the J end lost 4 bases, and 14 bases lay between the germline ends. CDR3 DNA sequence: TGTGCCAGCAGTTTCCGACCCCCGGGAGCAGATACGCAGTATTTT. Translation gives CASSFRPPGADTQYF. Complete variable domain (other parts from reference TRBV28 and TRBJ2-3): DVKVTQSSRYLVKRTGEKVFLECVQDMDHENMFWYRQDPGLGLRLIYFSYDVKMKEKGDIPEGYSVSREKKERFSLILESASTNQTSMYLCASSFRPPGADTQYFGPGTRLTVL.